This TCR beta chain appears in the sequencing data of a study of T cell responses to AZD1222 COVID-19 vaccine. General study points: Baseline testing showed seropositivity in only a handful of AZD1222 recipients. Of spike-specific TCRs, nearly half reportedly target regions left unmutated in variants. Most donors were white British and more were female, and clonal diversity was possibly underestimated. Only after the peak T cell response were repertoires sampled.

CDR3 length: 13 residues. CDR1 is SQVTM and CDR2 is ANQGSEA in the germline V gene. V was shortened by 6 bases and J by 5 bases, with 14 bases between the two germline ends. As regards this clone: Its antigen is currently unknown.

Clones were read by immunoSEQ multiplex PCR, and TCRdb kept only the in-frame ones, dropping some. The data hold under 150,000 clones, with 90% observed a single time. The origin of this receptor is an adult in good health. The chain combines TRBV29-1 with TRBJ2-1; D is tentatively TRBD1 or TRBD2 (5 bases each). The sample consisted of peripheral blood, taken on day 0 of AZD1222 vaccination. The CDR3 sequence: CSVDTGADNEQFF. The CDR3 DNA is TGCAGCGTGGACACCGGGGCCGACAATGAGCAGTTCTTC.